The text below deals with one T cell receptor beta chain. The data are from a study of multiple sclerosis patients with progressive multifocal leukoencephalopathy. The trim removed 5 bases at V and 0 bases at J, leaving 3 bases unmatched. There are 15 residues in the CDR3. Germline lookup yields CDR1 LNHNV and CDR2 YYDKDF (reference sequence). Time point noted: before natalizumab initiation. Profiled with immunoSEQ multiplex PCR; TCRdb holds only in-frame clones, not every one. The sample shows fewer than 40,000 clones, 89% of them seen only once. The source of this sequence is a human donor with multiple sclerosis. The rearrangement links TRBV15 to TRBJ2-4; 8 positions agree with TRBD2. Sequencing was performed on PBMCs. DNA for the CDR3: TGTGCCACCAGCCGGGGGGGGATAGCCAAAAACATTCAGTACTTC. This translates into CATSRGGIAKNIQYF.